This T cell receptor beta chain comes out of a study of CD8+ T cells in alopecia areata. Isolated RNA was reverse transcribed into cDNA used as the sequencing template. Some clones are missing from TCRdb's copy, which holds only in-frame ones; the method was immunoSEQ multiplex PCR. Counted here are tens of thousands of clones, approximately 80% occurring once; the ten biggest clones make up over 15%. The germline CDR1 and CDR2 sequences are SEHNR and FQNEAQ (reference sequence). CDR3 size: 13 residues. Trimming took 4 bases from V and 8 from J, leaving 12 bases between them. This sequence joins TRBV7-9 and TRBJ2-1; no definite D call. The sample comprised NKG2D-low CD8+ T cells sorted from blood. The source is a human donor with alopecia areata. This CDR3 reads CASSWTGLDEQFF. CDR3 DNA: TGTGCCAGCAGCTGGACCGGGTTGGATGAGCAGTTCTTC.